These 15 T cell receptor beta chains share one sample of origin, sequenced in a study of cytomegalovirus exposure and HLA in healthy donors. Only in-frame clones appear in the TCRdb table, and some are missing; sequencing was by immunoSEQ multiplex PCR. The sample includes around 60,000 clones, about 96% of them seen just once. Sequenced: PBMCs. These receptors were taken from a woman aged 18-29 years in good health and CMV-seronegative.

V gene TRBV18 combines with J gene TRBJ1-1; no firm D call. CDR3 length equals 15 residues. Germline loops: CDR1 KGHSH, CDR2 LQKENI. The germline V and J ends were trimmed by 2 bases and 0 bases, with 10 bases remaining between them. CDR3 DNA sequence: TGTGCCAGCTCACCAGGGCAGAACCTGAACACTGAAGCTTTCTTT. Its protein is CASSPGQNLNTEAFF.

The chain links TRBV18 to TRBJ2-1; possibly TRBD1 for D (5 bases). Trimming took 3 bases from V and 3 from J, leaving 6 bases between them. The CDR3 consists of 13 residues. Germline values: CDR1 KGHSH, CDR2 LQKENI. The CDR3 here is CASSPTVYNEQFF. The DNA of the CDR3 is TGTGCCAGCTCACCGACAGTCTACAATGAGCAGTTCTTC.

The chain uses TRBV6-5 and TRBJ1-2; perhaps TRBD1 as D (5 bases). Germline V gives CDR1 MNHEY, CDR2 SVGAGI. The CDR3 length is 13 residues. The V end lost 2 bases, the J end lost 1 base, and 5 bases lay between the germline ends. CDR3 nucleotides: TGTGCCAGCAGTTACCAGGGTAACTATGGCTACACCTTC. Protein sequence: CASSYQGNYGYTF.

In DNA form, the CDR3 reads TGTGCCAGTAGTATGACTAGCGGCCCCTACGAGCAGTACTTC. Protein sequence: CASSMTSGPYEQYF. The chain carries TRBV19 and TRBJ2-7; 9 positions match TRBD2. With 3 bases clipped from V and 2 bases from J, the junction kept 2 bases outside the gene matches. CDR3 length equals 14 residues. Germline lookup yields CDR1 LNHDA and CDR2 SQIVND (reference sequence).

The chain uses TRBV7-9 and TRBJ2-7; 11 bases fit TRBD2. Losses at the gene ends were 5 bases for V and 5 bases for J; bases not matched to a gene: 8. Looked up from germline, CDR1 is SEHNR and CDR2 is FQNEAQ (reference sequence). The CDR3 covers 15 residues. The CDR3 nucleotides are TGTGCCAGCAGCCCCCGACTAGCGGGAACCGACGAGCAGTACTTC. This encodes CASSPRLAGTDEQYF.

This clone was observed a single time. The chain carries TRBV28 and TRBJ2-7, with 12 bases matching TRBD2. The CDR3 extends over 19 amino acids. V gave up 4 bases and J gave up 0 bases; unmatched junction bases: 13. Germline V gene sequence: CDR1 MDHEN, CDR2 SYDVKM. CDR3 protein: CASSSPTSGGTHNSYEQYF. CDR3 bases: TGTGCCAGCAGTTCCCCCACTAGCGGGGGGACTCACAACTCCTACGAGCAGTACTTC.

V and J are TRBV6-1 and TRBJ2-7; D perhaps matches TRBD1 (5 bases). V lost 2 bases, J lost 4 bases, and 21 bases lay in between. Germline V gives CDR1 MNHNS, CDR2 SASEGT. The CDR3 runs to 17 residues. Here the CDR3 DNA reads TGTGCCAGCAGTGAAAGTATCCCGACAGATAACATTTACGAGCAGTACTTC. This encodes CASSESIPTDNIYEQYF.

The chain uses TRBV7-3 and TRBJ1-1; possibly TRBD1 for D (5 bases). Trimming removed 0 bases from V and 0 bases from J, with 11 bases in between. The CDR3 sequence is 16 residues long. The germline gives CDR1 SGHTA, CDR2 FQGTGA. Here the CDR3 reads CASSLTRQLLNTEAFF. CDR3 nucleotides: TGTGCCAGCAGCTTAACCCGACAGCTCCTGAACACTGAAGCTTTCTTT.

The chain couples TRBV10-1 to TRBJ1-1; 8 nucleotides align to TRBD1. Germline lookup yields CDR1 WNHNN and CDR2 SYGVQD (reference sequence). V dropped 2 bases and J dropped 0; count of bases not matched to a gene: 2. This CDR3 has 15 residues. The CDR3 DNA is TGCGCCAGCAGTGAGGGGACAGGAATGAACACTGAAGCTTTCTTT. It specifies CASSEGTGMNTEAFF.

The rearrangement joins TRBV18 to TRBJ2-6; D is possibly TRBD1 (5 bases). Trimming took 1 base from V and 4 from J, leaving 11 bases between them. Germline V gives CDR1 KGHSH, CDR2 LQKENI. CDR3 length: 16 amino acids. Written as DNA, the CDR3 is TGTGCCAGCTCACCACGGGTTGGGGCCGGGGCCAACGTCCTGACTTTC. It encodes CASSPRVGAGANVLTF. The full variable domain, rest sourced from reference TRBV18 and TRBJ2-6, is NAGVMQNPRHLVRRRGQEARLRCSPMKGHSHVYWYRQLPEEGLKFMVYLQKENIIDESGMPKERFSAEFPKEGPSILRIQQVVRGDSAAYFCASSPRVGAGANVLTFGAGSRLTVL.

The gene calls are TRBV19 and TRBJ1-3, with D unresolved. CDR3 length equals 13 residues. Germline loops: CDR1 LNHDA, CDR2 SQIVND (reference sequence). V lost 3 bases and J 4 bases, leaving 7 bases between the germline ends. The CDR3: CASSIDSGNTIYF. Written as DNA, the CDR3 is TGTGCCAGTAGTATCGATAGCGGAAACACCATATATTTT.

This chain joins TRBV7-9 and TRBJ1-4; 7 bases map to TRBD1. The ends lost 2 bases at V and 5 bases at J; junction bases unmatched: 2. In germline, CDR1 is SEHNR, CDR2 FQNEAQ (reference sequence). This CDR3 has 14 residues. The CDR3 region has the DNA TGTGCCAGCAGCTTATGGACAGGCAATGAAAAACTGTTTTTT. This codes for CASSLWTGNEKLFF.

This chain uses TRBV7-9 with TRBJ1-1; a weak D match, TRBD1 (5 bases). The germline gives CDR1 SEHNR, CDR2 FQNEAQ (reference sequence). This CDR3 is built from 13 residues. V was trimmed by 7 bases and J by 0 bases, leaving 9 bases between them. CDR3 sequence: CASTPGVNTEAFF. In DNA form, the CDR3 reads TGTGCCAGCACACCGGGGGTGAACACTGAAGCTTTCTTT.

The chain carries TRBV4-3 and TRBJ2-7; weak D call: TRBD2 (5 bases). V was pared by 0 bases and J by 1 base, with 10 bases between. Germline assignment: CDR1 LGHNA and CDR2 YSLEER. This CDR3 has 15 amino acids. The CDR3 loop is CASSQDLTGSYEQYF. CDR3 bases: TGCGCCAGCAGCCAAGACCTGACGGGGTCCTACGAGCAGTACTTC.

The chain recombines TRBV5-6 with TRBJ1-2; D possibly corresponds to TRBD1 (6 bases). The CDR3 sequence is 15 residues long. V was trimmed by 2 bases and J by 0 bases, leaving 11 bases between them. Germline V lookup: CDR1 SGHDT, CDR2 YYEEEE. CDR3 protein: CASSFGGRANYGYTF. The DNA of the CDR3 is TGTGCCAGCAGCTTCGGGGGGCGAGCTAACTATGGCTACACCTTC.